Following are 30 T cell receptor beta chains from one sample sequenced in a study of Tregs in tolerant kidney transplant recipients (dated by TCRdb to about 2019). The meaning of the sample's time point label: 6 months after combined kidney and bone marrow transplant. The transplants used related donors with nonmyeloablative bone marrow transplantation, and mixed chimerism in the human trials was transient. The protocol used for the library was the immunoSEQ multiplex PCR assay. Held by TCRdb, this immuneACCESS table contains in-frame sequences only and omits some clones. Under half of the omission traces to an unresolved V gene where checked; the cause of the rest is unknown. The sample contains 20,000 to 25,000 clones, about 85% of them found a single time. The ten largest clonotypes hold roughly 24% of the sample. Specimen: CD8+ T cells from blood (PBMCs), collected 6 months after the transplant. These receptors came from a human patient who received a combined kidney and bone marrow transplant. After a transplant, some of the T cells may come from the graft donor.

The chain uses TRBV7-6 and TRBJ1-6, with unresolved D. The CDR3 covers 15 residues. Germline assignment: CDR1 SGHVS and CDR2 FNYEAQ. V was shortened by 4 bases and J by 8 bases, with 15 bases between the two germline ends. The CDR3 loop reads CASSSVRGIDSPLHF. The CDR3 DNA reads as TGTGCCAGCAGCTCCGTCCGGGGAATTGATTCACCCCTCCACTTT.

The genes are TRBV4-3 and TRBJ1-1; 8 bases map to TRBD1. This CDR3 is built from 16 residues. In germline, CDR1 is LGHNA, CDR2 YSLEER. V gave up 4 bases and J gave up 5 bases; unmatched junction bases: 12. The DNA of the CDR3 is TGCGCCAGCAGCCCCGTACGAGGACAGGGCTTGACTGAAGCTTTCTTT. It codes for CASSPVRGQGLTEAFF.

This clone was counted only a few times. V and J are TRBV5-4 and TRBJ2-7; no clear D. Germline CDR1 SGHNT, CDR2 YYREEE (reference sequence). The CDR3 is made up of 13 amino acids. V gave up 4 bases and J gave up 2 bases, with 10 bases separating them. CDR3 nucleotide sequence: TGTGCCAGCAGCGCCGACCAGGCCTACGAGCAGTACTTC. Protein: CASSADQAYEQYF.

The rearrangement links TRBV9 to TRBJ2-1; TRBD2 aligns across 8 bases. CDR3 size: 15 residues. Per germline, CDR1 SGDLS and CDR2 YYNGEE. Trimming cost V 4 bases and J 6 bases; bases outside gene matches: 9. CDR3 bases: TGTGCCAGCAGCCCCCCGGCGGGGGGTCGCAATGAGCAGTTCTTC. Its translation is CASSPPAGGRNEQFF. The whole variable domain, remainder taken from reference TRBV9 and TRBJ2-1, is DSGVTQTPKHLITATGQRVTLRCSPRSGDLSVYWYQQSLDQGLQFLIQYYNGEERAKGNILERFSAQQFPDLHSELNLSSLELGDSALYFCASSPPAGGRNEQFFGPGTRLTVL.

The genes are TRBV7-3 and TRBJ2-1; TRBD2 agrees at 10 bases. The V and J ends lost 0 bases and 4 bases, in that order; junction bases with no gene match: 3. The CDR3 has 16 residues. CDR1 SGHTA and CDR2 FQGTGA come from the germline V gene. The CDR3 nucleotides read TGTGCCAGCAGCTTAACAGCGGGAGGGCCATACAATGAGCAGTTCTTC. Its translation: CASSLTAGGPYNEQFF.

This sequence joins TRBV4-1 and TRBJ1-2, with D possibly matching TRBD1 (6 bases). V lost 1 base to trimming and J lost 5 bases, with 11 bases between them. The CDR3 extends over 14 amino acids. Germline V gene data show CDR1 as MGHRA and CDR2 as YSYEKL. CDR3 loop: CASSQGRQDYGYTF. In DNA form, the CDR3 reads TGCGCCAGCAGCCAAGGGCGACAGGATTATGGCTACACCTTC.

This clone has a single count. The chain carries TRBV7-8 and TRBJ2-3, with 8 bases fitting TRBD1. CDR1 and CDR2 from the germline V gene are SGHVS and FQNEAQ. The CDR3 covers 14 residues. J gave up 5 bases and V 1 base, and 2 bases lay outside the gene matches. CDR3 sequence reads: CASSLVGTGDTQYF. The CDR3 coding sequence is TGTGCCAGCAGCTTAGTTGGGACAGGAGATACGCAGTATTTT.

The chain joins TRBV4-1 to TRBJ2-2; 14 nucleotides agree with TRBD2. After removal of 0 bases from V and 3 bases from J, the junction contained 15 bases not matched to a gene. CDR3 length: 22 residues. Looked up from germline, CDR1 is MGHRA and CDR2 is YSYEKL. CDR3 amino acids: CASSQDRAGLAGAALYTGELFF. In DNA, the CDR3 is TGCGCCAGCAGCCAAGATAGGGCGGGACTAGCGGGAGCCGCTCTTTACACCGGGGAGCTGTTTTTT.

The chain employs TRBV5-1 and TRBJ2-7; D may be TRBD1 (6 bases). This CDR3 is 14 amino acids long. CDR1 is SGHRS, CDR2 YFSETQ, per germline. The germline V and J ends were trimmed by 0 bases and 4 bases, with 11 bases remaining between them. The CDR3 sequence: CASSLAGVGYEQYF. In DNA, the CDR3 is TGCGCCAGCAGCTTGGCAGGGGTGGGTTACGAGCAGTACTTC.

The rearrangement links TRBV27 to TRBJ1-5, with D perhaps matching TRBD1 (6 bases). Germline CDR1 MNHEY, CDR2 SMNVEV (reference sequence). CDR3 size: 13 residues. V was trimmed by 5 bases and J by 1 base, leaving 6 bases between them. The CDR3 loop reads CASSTGSNQPQHF. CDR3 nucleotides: TGTGCCAGCAGTACAGGGAGCAATCAGCCCCAGCATTTT.

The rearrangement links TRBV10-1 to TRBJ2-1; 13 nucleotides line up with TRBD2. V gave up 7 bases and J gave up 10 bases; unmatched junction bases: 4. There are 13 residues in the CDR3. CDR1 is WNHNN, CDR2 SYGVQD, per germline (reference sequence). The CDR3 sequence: CASTGLAGVEQFF. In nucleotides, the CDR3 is TGCGCCAGCACTGGACTAGCGGGAGTAGAGCAGTTCTTC.

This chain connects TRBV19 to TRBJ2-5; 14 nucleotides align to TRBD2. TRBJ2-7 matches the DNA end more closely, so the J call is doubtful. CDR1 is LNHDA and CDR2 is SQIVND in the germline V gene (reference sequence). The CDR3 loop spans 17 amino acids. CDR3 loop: CASSWGTSGRGSYEQYF. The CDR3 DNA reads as TGTGCCAGTAGTTGGGGGACTAGCGGGAGAGGGTCCTACGAGCAGTACTTC.

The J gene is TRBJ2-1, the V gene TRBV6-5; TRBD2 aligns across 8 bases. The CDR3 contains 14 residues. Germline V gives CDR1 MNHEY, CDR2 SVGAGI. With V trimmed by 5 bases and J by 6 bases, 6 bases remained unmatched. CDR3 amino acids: CASSVAGLGNEQFF. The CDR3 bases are TGTGCCAGCAGTGTAGCGGGACTGGGCAATGAGCAGTTCTTC.

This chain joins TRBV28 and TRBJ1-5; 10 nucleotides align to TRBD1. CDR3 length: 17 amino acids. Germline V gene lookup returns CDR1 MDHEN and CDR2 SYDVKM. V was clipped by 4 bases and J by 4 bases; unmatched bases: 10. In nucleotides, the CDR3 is TGTGCCAGCAGTTCTGGACAGGGGGTCCCTAATAATCAGCCCCAGCATTTT. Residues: CASSSGQGVPNNQPQHF.

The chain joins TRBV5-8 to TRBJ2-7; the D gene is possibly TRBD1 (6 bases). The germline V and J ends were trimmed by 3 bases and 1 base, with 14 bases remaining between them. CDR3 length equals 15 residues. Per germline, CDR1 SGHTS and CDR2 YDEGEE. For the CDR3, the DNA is TGTGCCAGCAGCTGGGGGCTTGGGCTTTCCTACGAGCAGTACTTC. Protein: CASSWGLGLSYEQYF.

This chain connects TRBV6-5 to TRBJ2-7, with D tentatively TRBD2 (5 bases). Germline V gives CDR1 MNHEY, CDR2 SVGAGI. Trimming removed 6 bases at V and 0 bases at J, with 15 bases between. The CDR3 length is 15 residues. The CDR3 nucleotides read TGTGCCAGCAGATTCGTGGAGGCTAGCTCCTACGAGCAGTACTTC. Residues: CASRFVEASSYEQYF.

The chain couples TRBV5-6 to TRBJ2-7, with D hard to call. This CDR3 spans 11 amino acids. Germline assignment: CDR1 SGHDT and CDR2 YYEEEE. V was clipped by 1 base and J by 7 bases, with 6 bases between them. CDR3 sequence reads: CASSLLREQYF. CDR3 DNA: TGTGCCAGCAGCTTGTTGAGGGAGCAGTACTTC. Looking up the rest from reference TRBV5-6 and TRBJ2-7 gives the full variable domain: DAGVTQSPTHLIKTRGQQVTLRCSPKSGHDTVSWYQQALGQGPQFIFQYYEEEERQRGNFPDRFSGHQFPNYSSELNVNALLLGDSALYLCASSLLREQYFGPGTRLTVT.

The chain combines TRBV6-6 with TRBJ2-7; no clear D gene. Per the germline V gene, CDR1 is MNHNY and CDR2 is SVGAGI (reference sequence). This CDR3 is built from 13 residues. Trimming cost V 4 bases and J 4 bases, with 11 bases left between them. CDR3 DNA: TGTGCCAGCAGTTCTACCCTCTCATACGAGCAGTACTTC. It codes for CASSSTLSYEQYF.

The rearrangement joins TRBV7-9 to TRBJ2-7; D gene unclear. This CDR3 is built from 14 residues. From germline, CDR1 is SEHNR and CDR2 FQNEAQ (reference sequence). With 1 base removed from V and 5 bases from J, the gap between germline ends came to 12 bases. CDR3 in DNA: TGTGCCAGCAGCTTAGTAATAGCTGTGGACGAGCAGTACTTC. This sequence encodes CASSLVIAVDEQYF.

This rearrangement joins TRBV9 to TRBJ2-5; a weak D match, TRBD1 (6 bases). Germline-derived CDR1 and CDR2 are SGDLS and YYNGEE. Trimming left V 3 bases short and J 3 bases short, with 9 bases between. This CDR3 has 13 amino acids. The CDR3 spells CASSDNREETQYF. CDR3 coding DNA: TGTGCCAGCAGCGACAACAGGGAAGAGACCCAGTACTTC.

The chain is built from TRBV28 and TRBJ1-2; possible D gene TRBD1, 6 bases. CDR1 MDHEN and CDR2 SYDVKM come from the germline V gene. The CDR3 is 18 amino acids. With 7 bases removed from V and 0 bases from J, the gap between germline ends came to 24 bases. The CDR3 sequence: CASKAAGDNFLANYGYTF. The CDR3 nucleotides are TGTGCCAGCAAAGCGGCAGGGGATAACTTCTTGGCTAACTATGGCTACACCTTC.

Written as DNA, the CDR3 is TGTGCCAGTAGTATTTCTAGCGGGAGCGTGTACGAGCAGTACTTC. This encodes CASSISSGSVYEQYF. The chain uses TRBV19 and TRBJ2-7; 10 bases are a match to TRBD2. Germline-derived CDR1 and CDR2 are LNHDA and SQIVND (reference sequence). Trimming took 3 bases from V and 4 from J; bases not matched to a gene: 6. The CDR3 totals 15 residues.

The CDR3 here is CASSVSSSYGYTF. CDR3 DNA: TGTGCCAGCAGCGTATCCTCGAGTTATGGCTACACCTTC. The chain links TRBV9 to TRBJ1-2; no definite D call. Per the germline V gene, CDR1 is SGDLS and CDR2 is YYNGEE. Deletions cut 1 base from V and 5 bases from J, with 9 bases between. This CDR3 contains 13 residues.

The CDR3 protein is CASSSGLGYGYTF. The CDR3 nucleotides read TGTGCCAGCAGCTCAGGACTCGGCTATGGCTACACCTTC. The chain combines TRBV7-9 with TRBJ1-2; no firm D call. The V gene lost 4 bases and the J gene lost 4 bases, with 10 bases spanning the gap. The V gene's germline CDR1 is SEHNR and CDR2 FQNEAQ (reference sequence). CDR3 size: 13 residues. The full variable domain, rest sourced from reference TRBV7-9 and TRBJ1-2, is DTGVSQNPRHKITKRGQNVTFRCDPISEHNRLYWYRQTLGQGPEFLTYFQNEAQLEKSRLLSDRFSAERPKGSFSTLEIQRTEQGDSAMYLCASSSGLGYGYTFGSGTRLTVV.

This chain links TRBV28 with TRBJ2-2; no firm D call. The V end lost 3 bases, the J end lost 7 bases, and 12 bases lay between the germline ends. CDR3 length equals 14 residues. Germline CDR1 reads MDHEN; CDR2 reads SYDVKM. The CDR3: CASSLNRVNGELFF. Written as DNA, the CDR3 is TGTGCCAGCAGTTTGAACCGGGTTAACGGGGAGCTGTTTTTT.

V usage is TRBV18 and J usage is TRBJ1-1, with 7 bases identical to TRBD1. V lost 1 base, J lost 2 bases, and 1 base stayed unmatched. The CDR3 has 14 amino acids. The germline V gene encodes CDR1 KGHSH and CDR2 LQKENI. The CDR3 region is CASSPQGANTEAFF. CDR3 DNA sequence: TGTGCCAGCTCACCACAGGGGGCTAACACTGAAGCTTTCTTT. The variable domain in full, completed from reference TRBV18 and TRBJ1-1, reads NAGVMQNPRHLVRRRGQEARLRCSPMKGHSHVYWYRQLPEEGLKFMVYLQKENIIDESGMPKERFSAEFPKEGPSILRIQQVVRGDSAAYFCASSPQGANTEAFFGQGTRLTVV.

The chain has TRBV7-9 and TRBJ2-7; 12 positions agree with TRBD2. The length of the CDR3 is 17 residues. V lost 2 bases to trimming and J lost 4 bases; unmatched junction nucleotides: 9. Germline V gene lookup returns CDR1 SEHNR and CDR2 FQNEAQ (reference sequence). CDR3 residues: CASSLLGLAGNVYEQYF. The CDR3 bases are TGTGCCAGCAGCTTACTCGGACTAGCGGGAAACGTTTACGAGCAGTACTTC.

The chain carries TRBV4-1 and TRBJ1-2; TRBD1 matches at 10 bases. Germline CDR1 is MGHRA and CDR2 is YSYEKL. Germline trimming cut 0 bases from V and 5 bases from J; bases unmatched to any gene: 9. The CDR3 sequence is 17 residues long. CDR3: CASSQEIGTGAVYGYTF. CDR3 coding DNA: TGCGCCAGCAGCCAAGAGATTGGGACAGGGGCCGTGTATGGCTACACCTTC.

In DNA, the CDR3 is TGTGCCAGCAGCTGGGGGGTTGAGGTCAATGAGCAGTTCTTC. Its protein is CASSWGVEVNEQFF. This chain links TRBV5-4 with TRBJ2-1; a possible D gene is TRBD2 (6 bases). Per germline, CDR1 SGHNT and CDR2 YYREEE (reference sequence). The CDR3 is 14 amino acids. V lost 3 bases to trimming and J lost 6 bases, with 13 bases between them. The complete variable domain, with remaining parts taken from reference TRBV5-4 and TRBJ2-1, reads ETGVTQSPTHLIKTRGQQVTLRCSSQSGHNTVSWYQQALGQGPQFIFQYYREEENGRGNFPPRFSGLQFPNYSSELNVNALELDDSALYLCASSWGVEVNEQFFGPGTRLTVL.

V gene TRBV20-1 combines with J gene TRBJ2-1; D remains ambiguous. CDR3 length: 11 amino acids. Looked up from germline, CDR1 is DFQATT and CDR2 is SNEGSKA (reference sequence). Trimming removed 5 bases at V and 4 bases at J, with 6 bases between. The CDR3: CSALRYNEQFF. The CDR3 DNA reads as TGCAGTGCTCTGCGATACAATGAGCAGTTCTTC.